This T cell receptor beta chain is drawn from a study of CD8 T cells in Susac syndrome (dated by TCRdb to the late 2010s). Regarding the complete study: Repertoire sequencing was used to test whether CD8+ T cell activation and differentiation in Susac syndrome was antigen driven. Points the paper makes about the study in general: The study acknowledged that relatively few individuals were included in the TCR sequencing and HLA analysis.

CDR1 is given as ENHRY and CDR2 as SYGVKD, both from the germline V gene. Trimming removed 6 bases from V and 6 bases from J; the gene matches leave 5 bases unexplained. The CDR3 runs 12 amino acids, cysteine and phenylalanine included. Only the CDR3 portion is preserved as DNA: 36 bases, with reading frame beginning at the first base. Comment on this clonotype: What antigen it recognizes has not been identified. No qualities accompany the bases; no much larger clone lies one base away.

RNA was extracted with the RNeasy kit and 0.5 to 1 ug was reverse transcribed using random hexamers. The immunoSEQ multiplex PCR assay, covering 54 Vbeta and 13 Jbeta segments, was used to amplify TCR beta CDR3 regions. PCR amplification bias was corrected using a synthetic template baseline for primer optimization and computational correction. In the original analysis: Reads were annotated to V, D and J genes per IMGT and analyzed with immunoSEQ Analyzer, keeping only productive sequences. To calculate clonality, Shannon entropy was normalized by log2 of the number of productive unique sequences and then subtracted from one. For each patient and control, public and private clones were evaluated within the 100 most prevalent clones. Clones were defined as Susac-specific if absent from the healthy and MS cohorts, from under 1,200 published viral clones and from other ImmuneACCESS disease sequences. TCRdb's own reprocessing of the public reads used fastp at Q25 and MiXCR and kept productive beta chains. Every CDR3 protein is listed once, alongside the most common genes and DNA of its rows. The V and J calls here are based on TCRdb, not the publication. The sample table contains 150,000 or so distinct CDR3 sequences; only one count was recorded for approximately 94% of them. The biggest ten clones account for about 0.094% of the sample.

High-throughput TCR beta sequencing profiled peripheral blood CD8+ and CD4+ T cells from healthy donors, Susac syndrome patients and multiple sclerosis patients. The multiple sclerosis controls were treatment-naive patients whose relapsing-remitting disease, either stable or active, fulfilled the revised McDonald criteria. Bulk CD8+ and CD4+ T cells were purified magnetically by negative isolation, whereas CD8+ TEMRA cells were enriched by FACS. Blood was drawn into EDTA tubes, processed within 24 hours, and PBMCs were isolated by density gradient centrifugation. PBMCs intended for TCR sequencing were cryopreserved in liquid nitrogen and thawed later in a water bath at 37 degrees C. Purity of sorted or isolated CD4+, CD8+ and CD8+ TEMRA cells was at least 90%.

The sequenced sample consisted of CD4+ T cells from PBMCs. The receptor's source is a human donor with multiple sclerosis. The V gene is TRBV10-3 and the J gene is TRBJ2-7; 7 central bases correspond to TRBD2. The DNA reads as follows: TGTGCCATCAGCGGGGCTAGCGGCGAGCAGTACTTC. Translation gives CAISGASGEQYF.